This T cell receptor (beta chain) was recorded in a study of blood T cell repertoires in COVID-19. TCRdb's table, derived via immunoSEQ multiplex PCR, lists solely in-frame clones and lacks some. The sample lists more than 250,000 clones, around 82% occurring once. J gave up 2 bases and V 0 bases, and 4 bases lay outside the gene matches. The CDR3 extends over 16 amino acids. Germline CDR1 SGDLS, CDR2 YYNGEE. The chain combines TRBV9 with TRBJ2-5; TRBD2 matches 10 bases. The clonotype was recovered from a woman between 50 and 59 years old with acute or convalescent COVID-19. The sequencing sample was made of peripheral blood. CDR3 region: CASSVGSGRDQETQYF. The DNA for the CDR3 is TGTGCCAGCAGCGTAGGGAGCGGGAGGGATCAAGAGACCCAGTACTTC. The complete variable domain, with remaining parts taken from reference TRBV9 and TRBJ2-5, reads DSGVTQTPKHLITATGQRVTLRCSPRSGDLSVYWYQQSLDQGLQFLIQYYNGEERAKGNILERFSAQQFPDLHSELNLSSLELGDSALYFCASSVGSGRDQETQYFGPGTRLLVL.